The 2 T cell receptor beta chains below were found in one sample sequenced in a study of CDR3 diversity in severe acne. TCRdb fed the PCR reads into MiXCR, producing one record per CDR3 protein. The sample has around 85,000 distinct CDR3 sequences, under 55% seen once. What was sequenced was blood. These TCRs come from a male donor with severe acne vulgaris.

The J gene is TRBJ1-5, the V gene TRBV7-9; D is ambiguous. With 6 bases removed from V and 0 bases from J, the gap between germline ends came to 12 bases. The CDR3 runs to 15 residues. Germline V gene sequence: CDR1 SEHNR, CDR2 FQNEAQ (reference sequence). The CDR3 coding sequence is TGTGCCAGCAGTTTTACGGGTTATAGCAATCAGCCCCAGCATTTT. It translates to CASSFTGYSNQPQHF.

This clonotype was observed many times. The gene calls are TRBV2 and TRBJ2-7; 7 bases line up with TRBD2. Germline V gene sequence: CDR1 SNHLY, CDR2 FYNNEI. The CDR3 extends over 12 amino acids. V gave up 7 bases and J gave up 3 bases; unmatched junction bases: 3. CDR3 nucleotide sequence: TGTGCCAGCACCGGCGGGAGCTACGAGCAGTACTTC. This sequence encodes CASTGGSYEQYF. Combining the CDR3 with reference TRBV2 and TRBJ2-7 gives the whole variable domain EPEVTQTPSHQVTQMGQEVILRCVPISNHLYFYWYRQILGQKVEFLVSFYNNEISEKSEIFDDQFSVERPDGSNFTLKIRSTKLEDSAMYFCASTGGSYEQYFGPGTRLTVT.